This T cell receptor beta chain was sequenced for a study of T cell repertoires in cytomegalovirus infection. Study-wide context: Public TCR beta signatures indicated both CMV infection and matching HLA type.

TCRdb reprocessed the reads via MiXCR and lists one record per CDR3 protein. The sample consists of about 180,000 distinct CDR3 sequences, about an eighth of them appearing once. The V segment lost 6 bases and the J segment 4 bases; nucleotides outside the gene matches: 9. CDR1 is SNHLY and CDR2 is FYNNEI in the germline V gene. The CDR3 is made up of 16 amino acids. Sequenced: PBMCs. The sequence was collected from a human donor in good health (CMV status not recorded). Some clones in this sample may be carry-over from other donors' samples. The chain recombines TRBV2 with TRBJ2-1; 10 bases agree with TRBD2. For the CDR3, the DNA is TGTGCCAGCAGGAGAAGGACTAGCGGAGCTTACAATGAGCAGTTCTTC. Protein sequence: CASRRRTSGAYNEQFF.